These T cell receptor beta chains were read from a single sample in a study of blood T cell repertoires in COVID-19. Generated by immunoSEQ multiplex PCR, the TCRdb table keeps only in-frame clones and is missing some. The sample includes about 210,000 clones, approximately 91% of them seen just once. The specimen sequenced was peripheral blood. The source of these receptors is a man aged 35-49 years with acute or convalescent COVID-19. The CDR3 runs from the conserved cysteine through the conserved F or W. A D gene is named only where the DNA matches it firmly. Some rows have no size entry. The others give once, few or many, or a class for an expanded clone.

len | d_gene | j_gene | abundance | v_gene | CDR3aa | CDR3nt
14 | . | TRBJ2-3 | . | TRBV7-6 | CASSLSRETDTQYF | TGTGCCAGCAGCTTATCAAGGGAGACCGATACGCAGTATTTT
12 | . | TRBJ1-6 | . | TRBV19 | CASSTGHRSLHF | TGTGCCAGTAGTACAGGCCACCGATCCCTCCACTTT
13 | TRBD1 | TRBJ2-7 | . | TRBV29-1 | CSVETGPPYEQYF | TGCAGCGTTGAGACAGGGCCCCCCTACGAGCAGTACTTC
16 | . | TRBJ1-1 | . | TRBV7-9 | CASRHHGQLQNTEAFF | TGTGCCAGCAGGCACCATGGGCAGCTCCAGAACACTGAAGCTTTCTTT
16 | TRBD2 | TRBJ2-3 | . | TRBV2 | CASRRLAGGQVDTQYF | TGTGCCAGCAGGCGACTAGCGGGGGGGCAGGTAGATACGCAGTATTTT
13 | . | TRBJ2-1 | . | TRBV14 | CASSQNHGDKRFF | TGTGCCAGCAGCCAAAATCACGGGGACAAGCGGTTCTTC
16 | TRBD2 | TRBJ2-7 | . | TRBV30 | CAWSPLGAGTSYEQYF | TGTGCCTGGAGCCCCCTGGGAGCGGGGACCTCCTACGAGCAGTACTTC
15 | TRBD1 | TRBJ1-2 | . | TRBV6-5 | CASLPPGTGEYGYTF | TGTGCCAGCCTCCCTCCCGGGACAGGGGAATATGGCTACACCTTC
16 | TRBD2 | TRBJ2-3 | . | TRBV5-1 | CASSLGLAISTDTQYF | TGCGCCAGCAGCCTGGGACTAGCGATTAGCACAGATACGCAGTATTTT
16 | . | TRBJ1-2 | . | TRBV28 | CASSPVGGVESYGYTF | TGTGCCAGCAGCCCTGTCGGGGGGGTAGAGTCCTATGGCTACACCTTC
13 | TRBD2 | TRBJ2-3 | . | TRBV13 | CASSELAGDTQYF | TGTGCCAGTTCGGAACTAGCGGGAGATACGCAGTATTTT
16 | . | TRBJ1-2 | once | TRBV29-1 | CSVGGLGSGANYGYTF | TGCAGCGTTGGAGGGTTAGGGTCCGGAGCTAACTATGGCTACACCTTC
11 | . | TRBJ2-1 | . | TRBV7-2 | CASSRQGGQFF | TGTGCCAGCAGCCGCCAGGGTGGGCAGTTCTTC
13 | . | TRBJ2-5 | . | TRBV7-6 | CASSYVGVETQYF | TGTGCCAGCAGCTACGTTGGAGTAGAGACCCAGTACTTC
14 | . | TRBJ2-7 | . | TRBV19 | CASSMGIQGYEQYF | TGTGCCAGTAGTATGGGCATCCAGGGGTACGAGCAGTACTTC
16 | TRBD2 | TRBJ2-3 | . | TRBV27 | CASSPTSGRAEDTQYF | TGTGCCAGCAGTCCAACTAGCGGGAGGGCCGAAGATACGCAGTATTTT
15 | TRBD1 | TRBJ1-5 | . | TRBV10-3 | CAIRGQGAGNQPQHF | TGTGCCATCAGGGGACAGGGGGCGGGCAATCAGCCCCAGCATTTT
13 | TRBD1 | TRBJ1-5 | . | TRBV27 | CASRKTGTRPQHF | TGTGCCAGCAGGAAGACAGGGACAAGACCCCAGCATTTT
16 | TRBD2 | TRBJ2-7 | . | TRBV7-2 | CASSPRQTSGGYEQYF | TGTGCCAGCAGCCCCCGACAGACTAGCGGAGGGTACGAGCAGTACTTC
16 | TRBD1 | TRBJ1-4 | . | TRBV24-1 | CATSEPVPRQGRKLFF | TGTGCCACCAGTGAACCCGTCCCCCGACAGGGCAGAAAACTGTTTTTT
15 | TRBD1 | TRBJ1-2 | . | TRBV6-4 | CASSEGQGAHYGYTF | TGTGCCAGCAGTGAAGGACAGGGGGCCCACTATGGCTACACCTTC
17 | TRBD1 | TRBJ2-7 | . | TRBV10-3 | CAISERKRDRGSYEQYF | TGTGCCATCAGTGAGAGGAAGCGGGACAGGGGTTCCTACGAGCAGTACTTC
15 | TRBD1 | TRBJ2-7 | . | TRBV19 | CASSIPQGAKHEQYF | TGTGCCAGTAGTATCCCACAGGGGGCTAAGCACGAGCAGTACTTC
15 | . | TRBJ1-2 | . | TRBV6-1 | CASSEGPKRGYGYTF | TGTGCCAGCAGTGAAGGACCAAAGAGGGGGTATGGCTACACCTTC
12 | . | TRBJ2-5 | once | TRBV6-6 | CASSYLQETQYF | TGTGCCAGCAGTTACCTCCAGGAGACCCAGTACTTC
14 | . | TRBJ2-7 | . | TRBV19 | CASSTSGDRREQYF | TGTGCCAGTAGTACCTCGGGGGACAGACGCGAGCAGTACTTC
15 | TRBD1 | TRBJ2-3 | . | TRBV30 | CAWSVGGPFEDTQYF | TGTGCCTGGAGTGTAGGGGGCCCTTTCGAAGATACGCAGTATTTT
19 | TRBD2 | TRBJ2-7 | . | TRBV18 | CASSLDGGRLAGGQYEQYF | TGTGCCAGCTCTTTAGATGGGGGGCGACTAGCGGGAGGTCAATACGAGCAGTACTTC
14 | TRBD1 | TRBJ2-3 | . | TRBV4-1 | CASSQGQFVDTQYF | TGCGCCAGCAGCCAGGGACAGTTTGTCGATACGCAGTATTTT
14 | TRBD1 | TRBJ2-1 | . | TRBV7-9 | CASSLRQGANEQFF | TGTGCCAGCAGCTTAAGGCAGGGGGCGAACGAGCAGTTCTTC
16 | TRBD1 | TRBJ1-1 | . | TRBV19 | CASNTRGTGVHTEAFF | TGTGCCAGTAACACTCGCGGGACAGGGGTCCACACTGAAGCTTTCTTT
14 | TRBD2 | TRBJ2-5 | . | TRBV11-2 | CASSLTSGGETQYF | TGTGCCAGCAGCCTGACTAGCGGGGGAGAGACCCAGTACTTC
13 | TRBD1 | TRBJ1-5 | . | TRBV30 | CAWNYRGNQPQHF | TGTGCCTGGAATTACAGGGGGAATCAGCCCCAGCATTTT
17 | . | TRBJ1-1 | . | TRBV6-6 | CASSHQGPNLMNTEAFF | TGTGCCAGCAGTCACCAGGGCCCAAACCTCATGAACACTGAAGCTTTCTTT
12 | . | TRBJ2-7 | . | TRBV10-2 | CASSPAGYEQYF | TGCGCCAGCAGCCCCGCGGGGTACGAGCAGTACTTC
15 | . | TRBJ2-1 | . | TRBV19 | CATKDSGHLYNEQFF | TGTGCCACCAAGGATTCGGGACACCTCTACAATGAGCAGTTCTTC
15 | . | TRBJ2-7 | . | TRBV27 | CASSLSGVLNYEQYF | TGTGCCAGCAGTCTGTCCGGGGTCTTGAACTACGAGCAGTACTTC
15 | TRBD2 | TRBJ2-1 | . | TRBV7-3 | CASSLMGTSLVEQFF | TGTGCCAGCAGCTTAATGGGGACTAGCCTCGTTGAGCAGTTCTTC
13 | . | TRBJ2-4 | . | TRBV27 | CASSLVQENIQYF | TGTGCCAGCAGTTTAGTTCAGGAAAACATTCAGTACTTC
19 | TRBD2 | TRBJ2-3 | . | TRBV9 | CASSPRQGRTSGSSDTQYF | TGTGCCAGCAGCCCGCGACAGGGCAGGACTAGCGGGAGTTCAGATACGCAGTATTTT
15 | TRBD1 | TRBJ1-3 | . | TRBV6-6 | CASSPTGGTGNTIYF | TGTGCCAGCAGTCCAACAGGGGGCACTGGAAACACCATATATTTT
13 | TRBD1 | TRBJ1-2 | once | TRBV28 | CASSVQGAYGYTF | TGTGCCAGCAGTGTACAGGGGGCATATGGCTACACCTTC
14 | . | TRBJ1-1 | . | TRBV6-6 | CASSWTREGTEAFF | TGTGCCAGCAGTTGGACCAGGGAAGGCACTGAAGCTTTCTTT
16 | TRBD1 | TRBJ2-7 | . | TRBV11-2 | CASSLDLGTGDNEQYF | TGTGCCAGCAGCTTAGATCTTGGGACAGGGGACAACGAGCAGTACTTC
10 | . | TRBJ2-5 | . | TRBV18 | CASSGETQYF | TGTGCCAGCTCCGGAGAGACCCAGTACTTC
15 | . | TRBJ2-1 | . | TRBV7-3 | CASTLDRSSYNEQFF | TGTGCCAGCACCCTCGATAGGAGCTCCTACAATGAGCAGTTCTTC
12 | . | TRBJ2-3 | . | TRBV12-3/TRBV12-4 | CASNFDTDTQYF | TGTGCCAGCAACTTCGACACAGATACGCAGTATTTT